This TCR beta chain was sequenced in a study of T cells in tuberculosis. Study context: CD1B tetramers identified T cells specific for mycobacterial lipid GMM. General study points: Active tuberculosis TCR-alpha repertoires lay closer to GMM-specific TCRs than IGRA-negative controls, suggesting clonal expansion.

The data were produced by immunoSEQ multiplex PCR, yet TCRdb's version contains in-frame clones alone and is incomplete. Found here are 35,000 to 45,000 clones, about 94% of them singletons; the top ten hold less than 2%. The CDR3 sequence is 15 residues long. V shed 5 bases and J 6 bases; nucleotides not matched to a gene: 8. Per the germline V gene, CDR1 is MNHEY and CDR2 is SMNVEV (reference sequence). Concerning this clone itself: Its antigen is as yet unknown.

The source of this sequence is a donor between 5 and 29 years old with latent tuberculosis or without tuberculosis infection. Some clones in this sample may be carry-over from other donors' samples. Specimen: PBMCs. The chain couples TRBV27 to TRBJ1-3, with 9 bases identical to TRBD1. This CDR3 is CASSPLGTGKNTIYF. CDR3 DNA: TGTGCCAGCAGTCCGCTGGGGACAGGGAAAAACACCATATATTTT.